Sequencing of this T cell receptor beta chain was carried out in a study of blood T cell repertoires in COVID-19. Study as a whole: The United States, Italy and Spain provided the acute and convalescent COVID-19 samples.

Assay: immunoSEQ multiplex PCR; the TCRdb copy retains only in-frame clones and omits some. Here the sample spans 72,000 or so clones, approximately 80% being singletons. The V end was cut by 4 bases, the J end by 0 bases, with 13 bases between. This CDR3 comprises 15 residues. Germline CDR1 SGHNT, CDR2 YYREEE (reference sequence). What was sequenced was peripheral blood. The chain is built from TRBV5-4 and TRBJ1-1, with D perhaps matching TRBD1 (5 bases). This clonotype originated in a man older than 75 with active COVID-19. In nucleotides, the CDR3 is TGTGCCAGCAGCCCATACGGACAAATGAACACTGAAGCTTTCTTT. It encodes CASSPYGQMNTEAFF. The whole variable domain, filled in from reference TRBV5-4 and TRBJ1-1, reads ETGVTQSPTHLIKTRGQQVTLRCSSQSGHNTVSWYQQALGQGPQFIFQYYREEENGRGNFPPRFSGLQFPNYSSELNVNALELDDSALYLCASSPYGQMNTEAFFGQGTRLTVV.